The 28 T cell receptor beta chains presented below share a single source sample, sequenced in a study of T cell responses to AZD1222 COVID-19 vaccine. TCRdb keeps only in-frame clones here, not all; method: immunoSEQ multiplex PCR. The table includes roughly 150,000 clones, approximately 90% detected once. This material consisted of peripheral blood, taken 28 days after the second AZD1222 dose. The source of these receptors is an adult who received the AZD1222 COVID-19 vaccine.

This clone has a single count. The chain is built from TRBV5-1 and TRBJ2-7; 8 bases align to TRBD1. CDR3 length: 14 amino acids. V gave up 4 bases and J gave up 3 bases; unmatched junction bases: 6. Germline V gene sequence: CDR1 SGHRS, CDR2 YFSETQ. CDR3 bases: TGCGCCAGCAGCCGCGGACAGGGTTTCTACGAGCAGTACTTC. Its protein is CASSRGQGFYEQYF.

The chain combines TRBV11-2 with TRBJ1-2, with no clear D. In germline, CDR1 is SGHAT, CDR2 FQNNGV. Trimming took 0 bases from V and 2 from J, leaving 4 bases between them. The CDR3 sequence is 13 residues long. As DNA, the CDR3 is TGTGCCAGCAGCTTAGACAGCAACTATGGCTACACCTTC. As protein: CASSLDSNYGYTF. The full variable domain, completed using reference TRBV11-2 and TRBJ1-2, is EAGVAQSPRYKIIEKRQSVAFWCNPISGHATLYWYQQILGQGPKLLIQFQNNGVVDDSQLPKDRFSAERLKGVDSTLKIQPAKLEDSAVYLCASSLDSNYGYTFGSGTRLTVV.

This clone was seen just once. The V gene is TRBV4-1, the J gene TRBJ2-7; the match to TRBD2 covers 15 bases. The CDR3 length is 15 residues. The V gene's germline CDR1 is MGHRA and CDR2 YSYEKL. V lost 4 bases and J lost 7; bases outside the gene matches: 5. CDR3 DNA: TGCGCCAGCAGCCCCGGACTAGCGGGGGGGTGGGAGCAGTACTTC. Its translation is CASSPGLAGGWEQYF.

This chain uses TRBV9 with TRBJ2-2; perhaps TRBD2 as D (6 bases). Germline CDR1 SGDLS, CDR2 YYNGEE. The CDR3 contains 16 residues. Trimming left V 0 bases short and J 0 bases short, with 9 bases between. The CDR3 here is CASSVGAGTNTGELFF. The CDR3 DNA follows: TGTGCCAGCAGCGTAGGGGCGGGGACGAACACCGGGGAGCTGTTTTTT.

The chain carries TRBV7-2 and TRBJ2-5; 9 nucleotides agree with TRBD2. The V gene's germline CDR1 is SGHTA and CDR2 FQGNSA. CDR3 length: 11 residues. J lost 10 bases, V lost 7 bases, and 4 bases had no gene match. The CDR3 DNA sequence: TGTGCCAGCAAGGCGCGGGGGGGCCAGTACTTC. Encoded protein: CASKARGGQYF. The variable domain in full, with the rest retrieved from reference TRBV7-2 and TRBJ2-5, is GAGVSQSPSNKVTEKGKDVELRCDPISGHTALYWYRQSLGQGLEFLIYFQGNSAPDKSGLPSDRFSAERTGGSVSTLTIQRTQQEDSAVYLCASKARGGQYFGPGTRLLVL.

The chain uses TRBV3-1 (or the pseudogene TRBV3-2) and TRBJ2-4; D remains ambiguous. The CDR3 spans 17 residues. Trimming cost V 1 base and J 0 bases, with 13 bases left between them. Germline CDR1 reads LGHDT; CDR2 reads YNNKEL (reference sequence). In nucleotides, the CDR3 is TGTGCCAGCAGCCAAGGTCTGTCAGAGCTAGCCAAAAACATTCAGTACTTC. This translates into CASSQGLSELAKNIQYF.

The chain links TRBV18 to TRBJ2-2; TRBD1 might be the D (5 bases). CDR1 is KGHSH and CDR2 is LQKENI in the germline V gene. The CDR3 sequence is 20 residues long. V was pared by 0 bases and J by 6 bases, with 26 bases between. The CDR3 nucleotides are TGTGCCAGCTCACCACCAGTGTGGGCAGGACATACAAAGATTCCCGGGGAGCTGTTTTTT. Residues: CASSPPVWAGHTKIPGELFF.

The gene calls are TRBV6-5 and TRBJ2-7; TRBD2 matches at 8 bases. The CDR3 spans 15 residues. The J segment lost 5 bases and the V segment lost 7 bases, leaving 13 bases of the junction unmatched. Germline V lookup: CDR1 MNHEY, CDR2 SVGAGI. CDR3 loop: CASTPGGIVVHEQYF. CDR3 in DNA: TGTGCCAGCACTCCGGGGGGGATTGTCGTCCACGAGCAGTACTTC.

The gene calls are TRBV6-5 and TRBJ1-6, with D possibly TRBD1 on 5 matching bases. Germline-derived CDR1 and CDR2 are MNHEY and SVGAGI. With 0 bases removed from V and 7 bases from J, the gap between germline ends came to 13 bases. This CDR3 comprises 16 residues. CDR3 protein: CASSYSIGADNSPLHF. The CDR3 nucleotides read TGTGCCAGCAGTTACTCGATAGGGGCGGACAATTCACCCCTCCACTTT.

The chain links TRBV6-4 to TRBJ1-1, with D unclear. Trimming cost V 2 bases and J 3 bases, with 4 bases left between them. The CDR3 length is 12 residues. The germline V gene has CDR1 MRHNA and CDR2 SNTAGT. CDR3 residues: CASSDGHTEAFF. CDR3 nucleotide sequence: TGTGCCAGCAGTGACGGGCACACTGAAGCTTTCTTT.

The V call is TRBV7-9, the J call TRBJ2-3; TRBD2 might be the D (5 bases). Germline assignment: CDR1 SEHNR and CDR2 FQNEAQ (reference sequence). The CDR3 is made up of 14 amino acids. V lost 4 bases and J 2 bases, leaving 10 bases between the germline ends. CDR3 in amino acids: CASSYTTTTDTQYF. The CDR3 nucleotides read TGTGCCAGCAGCTATACGACTACCACAGATACGCAGTATTTT.

This rearrangement joins TRBV5-1 to TRBJ2-7; 13 bases are shared with TRBD2. Losses at the gene ends were 1 base for V and 4 bases for J; bases not matched to a gene: 11. Germline CDR1 is SGHRS and CDR2 is YFSETQ. The CDR3 sequence is 18 residues long. Here the CDR3 reads CASSLSGTSGDTKYEQYF. DNA of the CDR3: TGCGCCAGCAGCTTGTCGGGGACTAGCGGGGACACGAAATACGAGCAGTACTTC.

The chain links TRBV9 to TRBJ1-2, with TRBD1 matching over 7 bases. Germline V CDR1 and CDR2: SGDLS, YYNGEE. V gave up 0 bases and J gave up 0 bases; unmatched junction bases: 5. CDR3 length: 16 residues. As DNA, the CDR3 is TGTGCCAGCAGCGTAGCCCTCACAGGGGCTAACTATGGCTACACCTTC. Protein: CASSVALTGANYGYTF.

With respect to this clone: This may be a read error, as it is one base from a much larger clone. The chain uses TRBV5-6 and TRBJ2-1; D not certain. The germline CDR1 and CDR2 sequences are SGHDT and YYEEEE. Trimming removed 3 bases from V and 2 bases from J, with 0 bases in between. This CDR3 spans 11 amino acids. The CDR3 here is CASSSYNEQFF. Here the CDR3 DNA reads TGTGCCAGCAGCTCCTACAATGAGCAGTTCTTC.

This clone has only a few counts. The chain couples TRBV2 to TRBJ1-6, with 8 positions matching TRBD1. CDR1 is SNHLY and CDR2 is FYNNEI in the germline V gene. This CDR3 has 14 amino acids. J lost 9 bases, V lost 5 bases, and 6 bases had no gene match. CDR3 DNA: TGTGCCAGCAGTTTGGACAGGGCGGCTTCACCCCTCCACTTT. This encodes CASSLDRAASPLHF.

The chain combines TRBV9 with TRBJ1-2; possibly TRBD1 for D (6 bases). Trimming left V 2 bases short and J 3 bases short, with 17 bases between. Per germline, CDR1 SGDLS and CDR2 YYNGEE. The length of the CDR3 is 16 residues. The CDR3 here is CASSVETGRSDYGYTF. For the CDR3, the DNA is TGTGCCAGCAGCGTGGAAACAGGGAGGTCGGACTATGGCTACACCTTC.

The chain uses TRBV12-5 and TRBJ2-7, with D tentatively TRBD1 (6 bases). The CDR3 loop spans 15 amino acids. V lost 3 bases and J 3 bases, leaving 15 bases between the germline ends. Per the germline V gene, CDR1 is LGHNT and CDR2 is FRNRAP. Here the CDR3 reads CASGFPGAPGYEQYF. Written as DNA, the CDR3 is TGTGCTAGTGGTTTTCCAGGGGCCCCCGGCTACGAGCAGTACTTC.

The rearrangement links TRBV4-1 to TRBJ1-6; no clear D gene. The germline V and J ends were trimmed by 0 bases and 0 bases, with 9 bases remaining between them. Germline V gene sequence: CDR1 MGHRA, CDR2 YSYEKL. The CDR3 loop spans 17 amino acids. The chain's CDR3 is CASSQDLPSSYNSPLHF. The CDR3 DNA sequence: TGCGCCAGCAGCCAAGATCTCCCGAGCTCCTATAATTCACCCCTCCACTTT.

This rearrangement joins TRBV3-1 (or the pseudogene TRBV3-2) to TRBJ2-3; D might be TRBD2 (5 bases). V was clipped by 3 bases and J by 5 bases, with 18 bases between them. The germline V gene encodes CDR1 LGHDT and CDR2 YNNKEL (reference sequence). This CDR3 spans 16 amino acids. The CDR3 coding sequence is TGTGCCAGCAGCCATCTCACCGGGGTCCGTCGAGATACGCAGTATTTT. Its protein is CASSHLTGVRRDTQYF.

The chain has TRBV18 and TRBJ2-7; TRBD2 matches 7 bases. The length of the CDR3 is 14 residues. Unmatched junction bases numbered 9, after V lost 6 bases and J lost 4 bases. CDR1 is KGHSH and CDR2 is LQKENI in the germline V gene. The CDR3 DNA reads as TGTGCCAGCTCGCAGACAGCGGGATTTTACGAGCAGTACTTC. Translation: CASSQTAGFYEQYF.

The DNA for the CDR3 is TGTGCCAGCAGTTCCCCCGGGAATGAGCAGTTCTTC. Amino acid sequence: CASSSPGNEQFF. This chain uses TRBV6-5 with TRBJ2-1; D not resolved. Trimming left V 4 bases short and J 7 bases short, with 8 bases between. The CDR3 runs to 12 residues. Germline lookup yields CDR1 MNHEY and CDR2 SVGAGI.

In its sample, this clone was seen once. The chain combines TRBV6-1 with TRBJ1-4, with a tentative D call TRBD1 (5 bases). This CDR3 contains 14 residues. The V end lost 1 base, the J end lost 8 bases, and 11 bases lay between the germline ends. Germline lookup yields CDR1 MNHNS and CDR2 SASEGT. CDR3 coding DNA: TGTGCCAGCAGTGAAGGGGGGTTAGGCGAAAAACTGTTTTTT. This sequence encodes CASSEGGLGEKLFF.

The CDR3 DNA sequence: TGTGCCAGTAGTGAGGGCTTGGGTTCACCCCTCCACTTT. Residues: CASSEGLGSPLHF. The chain is built from TRBV19 and TRBJ1-6; D uncertain. The V and J ends lost 5 bases and 9 bases respectively, with 11 bases between them. CDR3 length equals 13 residues. Looked up from germline, CDR1 is LNHDA and CDR2 is SQIVND (reference sequence).

The chain combines TRBV10-2 with TRBJ2-3; D may match TRBD1 or TRBD2 (5 bases each). The germline V and J ends were trimmed by 1 base and 6 bases, with 8 bases remaining between them. This CDR3 is built from 13 residues. Germline lookup yields CDR1 WSHSY and CDR2 SAAADI. The CDR3 protein is CASSEWGLDTQYF. CDR3 coding DNA: TGCGCCAGCAGTGAGTGGGGGTTGGATACGCAGTATTTT.

V and J are TRBV6-1 and TRBJ1-1, with D perhaps TRBD1 (5 bases). Trimming took off 3 bases at V and 4 bases at J, with 6 bases between the two ends. The CDR3 consists of 12 residues. Germline V gene data show CDR1 as MNHNS and CDR2 as SASEGT. CDR3 nucleotide sequence: TGTGCCAGCAGTGACAGGGTCACTGAAGCTTTCTTT. This gives the protein CASSDRVTEAFF.

This clone was counted once. The chain recombines TRBV27 with TRBJ1-1, with unresolved D. V lost 3 bases and J lost 0, with 23 bases in between. The germline gives CDR1 MNHEY, CDR2 SMNVEV (reference sequence). This CDR3 is 19 amino acids long. The CDR3 bases are TGTGCCAGCAGTTTGGGGTACCGTGGGTCCTGGCCCATGAACACTGAAGCTTTCTTT. Translating gives CASSLGYRGSWPMNTEAFF.

The V and J genes are TRBV7-9 and TRBJ1-5, with D possibly TRBD1 on 6 matching bases. Germline V lookup: CDR1 SEHNR, CDR2 FQNEAQ (reference sequence). The CDR3 has 16 residues. V was trimmed by 4 bases and J by 5 bases, leaving 18 bases between them. The DNA for the CDR3 is TGTGCCAGCAGCTCGTCCGCAGGGGCCAAGGATCAGCCCCAGCATTTT. It translates to CASSSSAGAKDQPQHF.

The chain has TRBV2 and TRBJ1-5; a weak D match, TRBD1 (5 bases). Trimming pared 9 bases from V and 8 bases from J, leaving 11 bases between. The germline CDR1 and CDR2 sequences are SNHLY and FYNNEI. CDR3 length: 11 residues. The CDR3 spells CASGTDKPQHF. Written as DNA, the CDR3 is TGTGCCAGTGGGACCGATAAGCCCCAGCATTTT. Variable domain in full (rest from reference TRBV2 and TRBJ1-5): EPEVTQTPSHQVTQMGQEVILRCVPISNHLYFYWYRQILGQKVEFLVSFYNNEISEKSEIFDDQFSVERPDGSNFTLKIRSTKLEDSAMYFCASGTDKPQHFGDGTRLSIL.